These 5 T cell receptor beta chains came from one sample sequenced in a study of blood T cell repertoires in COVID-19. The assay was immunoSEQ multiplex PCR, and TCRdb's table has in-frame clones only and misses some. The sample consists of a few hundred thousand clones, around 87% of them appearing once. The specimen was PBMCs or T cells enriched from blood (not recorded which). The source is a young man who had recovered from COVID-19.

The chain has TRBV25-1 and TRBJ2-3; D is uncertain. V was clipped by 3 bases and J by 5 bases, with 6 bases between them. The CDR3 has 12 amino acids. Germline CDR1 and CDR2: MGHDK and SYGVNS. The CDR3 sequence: CASSDILDTQYF. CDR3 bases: TGTGCCAGCAGTGATATTCTAGATACGCAGTATTTT.

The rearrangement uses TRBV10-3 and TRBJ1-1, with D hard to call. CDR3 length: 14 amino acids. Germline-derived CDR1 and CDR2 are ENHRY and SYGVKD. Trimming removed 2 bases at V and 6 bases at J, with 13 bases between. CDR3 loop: CAISEPDPGAEAFF. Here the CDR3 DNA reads TGTGCCATCAGTGAGCCCGACCCGGGAGCTGAAGCTTTCTTT.

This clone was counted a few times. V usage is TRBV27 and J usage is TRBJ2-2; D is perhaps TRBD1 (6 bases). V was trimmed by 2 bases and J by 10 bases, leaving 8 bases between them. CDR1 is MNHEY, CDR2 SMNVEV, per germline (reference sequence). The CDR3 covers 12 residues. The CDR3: CASSLQGQELFF. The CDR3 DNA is TGTGCCAGCAGTTTACAGGGGCAGGAGCTGTTTTTT.

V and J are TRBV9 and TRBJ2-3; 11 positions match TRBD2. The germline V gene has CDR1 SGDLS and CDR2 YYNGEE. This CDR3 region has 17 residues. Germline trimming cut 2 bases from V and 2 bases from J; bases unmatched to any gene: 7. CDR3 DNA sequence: TGTGCCAGCAGCGTCAATCGACTAGCGGGGTCCACAGATACGCAGTATTTT. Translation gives CASSVNRLAGSTDTQYF.

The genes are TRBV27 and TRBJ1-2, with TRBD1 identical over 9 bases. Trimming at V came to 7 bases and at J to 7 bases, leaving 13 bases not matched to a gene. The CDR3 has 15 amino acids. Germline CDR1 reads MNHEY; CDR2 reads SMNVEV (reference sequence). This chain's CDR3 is CASTLTGGVTRGYTF. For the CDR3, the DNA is TGTGCCAGCACCCTCACAGGGGGCGTCACACGTGGCTACACCTTC.